Listed below are T cell receptor beta chains from one sample, sequenced in a study of OX40 agonist ivuxolimab in advanced cancers. Some clones are missing from TCRdb's copy, which holds only in-frame ones; the method was immunoSEQ multiplex PCR. Of tens of thousands of clones listed, approximately 84% are singletons. Source: CD4+ or CD8+ T cells sorted from blood, taken in a trial of the OX40 agonist ivuxolimab. These receptors were obtained from an adult with an advanced solid tumor such as melanoma, head and neck, liver or kidney cancer. CDR3s include the opening cysteine and the closing phenylalanine or tryptophan. The D gene is left open where the match is weak. Not every row has a clone size; where given, it reads once, few, many or a size class.

d_gene | j_gene | abundance | v_gene | CDR3nt | CDR3aa
- | TRBJ2-3 | - | TRBV30 | TGTGCCTGGAGTCAATTAAGCACAGATACGCAGTATTTT | CAWSQLSTDTQYF
- | TRBJ1-5 | once | TRBV30 | TGTGCCTGGAGTGTTGGGGCAAATCTCAATCAGCCCCAGCATTTT | CAWSVGANLNQPQHF
- | TRBJ2-5 | - | TRBV7-6 | TGTGCCAGCAGCTTAGACCAAGAGACCCAGTACTTC | CASSLDQETQYF
- | TRBJ2-3 | - | TRBV28 | TGTGCCAGCGCGGGGAGTACAGATACGCAGTATTTT | CASAGSTDTQYF
- | TRBJ2-7 | - | TRBV11-3 | TGTGCCAGCAGCTTTTGGGAAACAGGGTCCAGTCTCGAGCAGTACTTC | CASSFWETGSSLEQYF
- | TRBJ2-1 | - | TRBV11-1 | TGTGCCAGCAGCGCCAAAGTGCAGGGGACGGGGTTCTTC | CASSAKVQGTGFF
TRBD1 | TRBJ2-2 | - | TRBV7-2 | TGTGCCAGCAGACGGACAGGGGTCACCGGGGAGCTGTTTTTT | CASRRTGVTGELFF
TRBD2 | TRBJ2-7 | once | TRBV27 | TGTGCCAGCAGTTTCTCTCTAGCGGGAGTCAACGAGCAGTACTTC | CASSFSLAGVNEQYF
- | TRBJ1-2 | - | TRBV7-9 | TGTGCCAGCTTCGGGGCAGGGAATAACTATGGCTACACCTTC | CASFGAGNNYGYTF
- | TRBJ1-2 | medium-sized | TRBV5-1 | TGCGCCAGCAGCTTGGCTGGACACGGGGACTATGGCTACACCTTC | CASSLAGHGDYGYTF
- | TRBJ2-2 | few | TRBV4-2 | TGTGCCAGCAGCCAAGGGCGGTCTGACCTCGGGGAGCTGTTTTTT | CASSQGRSDLGELFF
- | TRBJ1-2 | - | TRBV2 | TGTGCCAGCAGTGATCTGGCAGGGGTCGGCTACACCTTC | CASSDLAGVGYTF
- | TRBJ2-5 | - | TRBV19 | TGTGCCAGTAGTATGGGAGAGACCCAGTACTTC | CASSMGETQYF
- | TRBJ1-2 | few | TRBV29-1 | TGCAGCGTTGAAGATCTTGGGGATGGCTACACCTTC | CSVEDLGDGYTF
TRBD1 | TRBJ2-7 | - | TRBV29-1 | TGCAGCGTTGAAGTCAGACAGGGAAAAGGCGAGCAGTACTTC | CSVEVRQGKGEQYF
TRBD1 | TRBJ1-1 | - | TRBV4-2 | TGTGCCAGCAGCCCGACCGGGACAGGGATAAACACTGAAGCTTTCTTT | CASSPTGTGINTEAFF
- | TRBJ1-5 | - | TRBV21-1 | TGTGCCAGGGAAGATCAGCCCCAGCATTTT | CAREDQPQHF
- | TRBJ1-5 | - | TRBV7-2 | TGTGCCAGCAGCTTAAGGTTCCCGGGCAGTTTGGGCAATCAGCCCCAGCATTTT | CASSLRFPGSLGNQPQHF
TRBD1 | TRBJ1-2 | - | TRBV5-6 | TGTGCCAGCAGCTTTATGAACAGGGGGCTAGGTGGCTACACCTTC | CASSFMNRGLGGYTF
TRBD1 | TRBJ1-1 | - | TRBV5-1 | TGCGCCAGCAGCGCACAGGGGCGTGTCACTGAAGCTTTCTTT | CASSAQGRVTEAFF
- | TRBJ2-1 | - | TRBV28 | TGTGCCAGCAGTTTGTGGAGGGGGCTCCGCGATGAGCAGTTCTTC | CASSLWRGLRDEQFF
TRBD1 | TRBJ2-1 | - | TRBV5-1 | TGCGCCAGCAGCTTTGGACAGGGGGCAGTGGATGAGCAGTTCTTC | CASSFGQGAVDEQFF
- | TRBJ1-6 | few | TRBV23-1 | TGCGCCAGCTGCCCCGGGATTTATAATTCACCCCTCCACTTT | CASCPGIYNSPLHF
- | TRBJ1-5 | few | TRBV19 | TGTGCCAGTAGTATAGATCTTGGTCAGCCCCAGCATTTT | CASSIDLGQPQHF
- | TRBJ1-1 | - | TRBV7-9 | TGTGCCAGCAGCATGGACGTGGCGGGGGCTTTCTTT | CASSMDVAGAFF
- | TRBJ1-1 | - | TRBV4-3 | TGCGCCAGCAGCAGGGGGGGAGGAACTGAAGCTTTCTTT | CASSRGGGTEAFF
- | TRBJ2-7 | - | TRBV5-1 | TGCGCCAGCAGCTCCGGACAGACGACCTACGAGCAGTACTTC | CASSSGQTTYEQYF
- | TRBJ2-5 | - | TRBV5-1 | TGCGCCAGCAGCTTCCTACAGGGTCCAGAGACCCAGTACTTC | CASSFLQGPETQYF
- | TRBJ2-7 | few | TRBV7-2 | TGTGCCAGCAGCTTAAAGATAGGGGGCTACGAGCAGTACTTC | CASSLKIGGYEQYF
- | TRBJ1-2 | few | TRBV7-9 | TGTGCCAGCAGCTTAGATCTGGGGGAAGAACCGTTATATGGCTACACCTTC | CASSLDLGEEPLYGYTF
- | TRBJ2-3 | - | TRBV9 | TGTGCCAGCAGCGTAGACATAGTTCGCGATACGCAGTATTTT | CASSVDIVRDTQYF
TRBD1 | TRBJ1-5 | - | TRBV19 | TGTGCCTGCACCGGGACAGGCAATCAGCCCCAGCATTTT | CACTGTGNQPQHF
TRBD1 | TRBJ2-1 | - | TRBV25-1 | TGTGCCAGCAGTCGATCAACCCGGGACAGGGGGCGGAATGAGCAGTTCTTC | CASSRSTRDRGRNEQFF
- | TRBJ1-1 | - | TRBV15 | TGTGCCACCAGCAGAGACAGGGCTGCCACTGAAGCTTTCTTT | CATSRDRAATEAFF
- | TRBJ2-2 | - | TRBV5-1 | TGCGCCAGCAGCCCCTTTACCGTAAACACCGGGGAGCTGTTTTTT | CASSPFTVNTGELFF
- | TRBJ1-2 | - | TRBV7-9 | TGTGCCAGCAGGAGGGACGTGACCCACGGCTACACCTTC | CASRRDVTHGYTF
TRBD1 | TRBJ1-2 | - | TRBV19 | TGTGCCAGTAGTATAGGGCGGGACAGCTACTATGGCTACACCTTC | CASSIGRDSYYGYTF
- | TRBJ1-2 | - | TRBV7-9 | TGTGCCAGCAGCTCTGCGGGGTACCCGTACTATGGCTACACCTTC | CASSSAGYPYYGYTF
TRBD2 | TRBJ2-7 | - | TRBV4-1 | TGCGCCAGCAGCCAAGAGGTGATAGCGGGGATTTACGAGCAGTACTTC | CASSQEVIAGIYEQYF
TRBD2 | TRBJ2-3 | - | TRBV10-3 | TGTGCCATCAGTGAGTCCACGGGAGGAGGGCCAGATACGCAGTATTTT | CAISESTGGGPDTQYF
TRBD1 | TRBJ1-1 | - | TRBV6-5 | TGTGCCAGCAGCCGGGGACAGCTGAACACTGAAGCTTTCTTT | CASSRGQLNTEAFF
TRBD1 | TRBJ2-5 | - | TRBV2 | TGTGCCAGCAGTGACCGGGGACAGGCGGAGGAGACCCAGTACTTC | CASSDRGQAEETQYF
- | TRBJ1-1 | few | TRBV19 | TGTGCCAGTAGTCCGGGACGTCAGAACACTGAAGCTTTCTTT | CASSPGRQNTEAFF
- | TRBJ1-1 | - | TRBV18 | TGTGCCAGCTCACCTCAGGGTTCCGACACTGAAGCTTTCTTT | CASSPQGSDTEAFF
- | TRBJ1-5 | once | TRBV5-1 | TGCGCCAGCAGCTTGGTTGGGGATCAGCCCCAGCATTTT | CASSLVGDQPQHF
- | TRBJ1-1 | - | TRBV5-1 | TGCGCCAGCAGCTTGTTAATTGGTGGCACTGAAGCTTTCTTT | CASSLLIGGTEAFF
TRBD2 | TRBJ2-7 | - | TRBV30 | TGTGCCTGGAGAACTAGCGGGAGATACGAGCAGTACTTC | CAWRTSGRYEQYF
- | TRBJ1-2 | - | TRBV5-8 | TGTGCCAGCGACTTCAGGGCAGGGGCTACCTATGGCTACACCTTC | CASDFRAGATYGYTF
- | TRBJ1-2 | once | TRBV28 | TGTGCCAGCAGTTCGGGCTTGACTCGGTTAGGGTATGGCTACACCTTC | CASSSGLTRLGYGYTF
- | TRBJ1-4 | few | TRBV15 | TGTGCCACCAGCAGAGGGCAGGGCGCGATGGGTGAAAAACTGTTTTTT | CATSRGQGAMGEKLFF
- | TRBJ2-7 | once | TRBV2 | TGTGCCAGCAGTGACCCCGGTAGGTTGGACTACGAGCAGTACTTC | CASSDPGRLDYEQYF
TRBD2 | TRBJ2-1 | - | TRBV29-1 | TGCAGCGTTGGGTATAGCGCGACTAGCGGAGACTACAATGAGCAGTTCTTC | CSVGYSATSGDYNEQFF
- | TRBJ2-5 | - | TRBV7-8 | TGTGCCAGCAGTCCACACAGGACCCAGTACTTC | CASSPHRTQYF